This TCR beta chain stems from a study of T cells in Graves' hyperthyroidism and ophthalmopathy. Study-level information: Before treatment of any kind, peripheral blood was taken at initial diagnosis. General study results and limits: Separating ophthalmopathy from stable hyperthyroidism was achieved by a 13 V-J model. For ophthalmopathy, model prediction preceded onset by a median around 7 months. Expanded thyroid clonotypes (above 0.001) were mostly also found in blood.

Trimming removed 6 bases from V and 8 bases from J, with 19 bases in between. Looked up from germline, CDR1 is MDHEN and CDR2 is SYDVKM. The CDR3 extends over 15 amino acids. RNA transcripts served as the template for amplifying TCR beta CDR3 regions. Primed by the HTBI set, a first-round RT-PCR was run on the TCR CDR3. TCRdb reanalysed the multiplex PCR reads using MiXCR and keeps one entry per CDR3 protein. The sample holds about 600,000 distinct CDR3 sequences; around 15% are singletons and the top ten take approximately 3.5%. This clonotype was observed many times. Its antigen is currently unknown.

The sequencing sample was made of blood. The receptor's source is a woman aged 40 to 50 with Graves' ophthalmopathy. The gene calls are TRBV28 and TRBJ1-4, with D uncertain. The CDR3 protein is CASSSPGVSREKLFF. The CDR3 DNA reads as TGTGCCAGCAGCTCCCCTGGAGTGAGCAGGGAAAAACTGTTTTTT.